This T cell receptor beta chain appears in the sequencing data of a study of identical twins listed by TCRdb under 2016. Regarding the complete study: TCR alpha and beta repertoires from monozygotic twins, unrelated adults of various ages and cord blood were deep-sequenced to test whether fetal clonotypes persist. Replicate twin experiments were performed at different times using different library preparation protocols to rule out contamination. The paper's findings and limits, for the study overall: In beta out-of-frame sequences, excess twin sharing was weaker, because having fewer shared sequences lowered the signal-to-noise ratio. Because the same donors could not be followed over many years, the conclusions depended on cross-sectional statistical analysis. Zero-insertion analyses could be partly confounded by invariant T cells such as MAIT and iNKT, although diverse VJ usage argued against such confounding for most clonotypes. Out-of-frame TCR alpha sequences shared between twins showed an excess of low generation-probability sequences compared with coincidental sharing between unrelated individuals. In monozygotic twins, out-of-frame TCR alpha sharing was systematically underestimated by recombination models, although the models agreed with sharing between unrelated individuals. Abundant cord blood beta clonotypes carried fewer insertions; young adult naive repertoires showed a weaker similar trend, while memory repertoires showed none.

Every donor in the study was a healthy Caucasian. The twin cohort comprised three pairs of female monozygotic twins, all aged roughly 18 to 29 years. Peripheral blood mononuclear cells were used as the source from which RNA for TCR libraries was isolated. Details on this clonotype: No antigen is known for it. Base qualities are missing; no much larger clone stands one base away.

Unmatched junction bases come to 5, with V trimmed by 5 bases and J by 2 bases. From the germline V gene, CDR1 is MNHEY and CDR2 is SVGEGT. Taken from cysteine to phenylalanine, the CDR3 has 14 residues. Only the CDR3 DNA stays, 42 bases, in frame from base 1. The library was built by means of 5' RACE. Data came from an Illumina HiSeq 2000. Template switching added a universal primer binding site, and the final cDNA carried a unique molecular identifier that allowed TCR cDNA molecules to be counted accurately. Specific primers in the conserved constant-segment region were used to synthesize first-strand cDNA for TCR alpha and beta chains. To control for contamination, every cDNA library was double barcoded, receiving both a SMART-Mk sample barcode and Illumina barcodes. Two successive PCR steps introduced TruSeq adapter sequences along with Illumina sample barcodes. TCR alpha and beta cDNA libraries were sequenced on the Illumina HiSeq platform with custom primers. In the paper's pipeline: MiGEC was used to process raw reads and extract unique molecular identifiers, and MiXCR was used to find CDR3 positions. Recombination models were inferred per individual with the repgenHMM and IGoR tools using an EM algorithm. The analysis of shared clonotypes was done with the tcR package in R, with sharing normalized by the product of cloneset sizes. To study raw recombination without the effects of thymic and clonal selection, out-of-frame nonproductive sequences were analyzed. TCRdb trimmed public reads at Q25 via fastp, called clones via MiXCR and kept in-frame beta chains. Records with the same CDR3 protein are collapsed into one entry carrying the most frequent genes and DNA. The V and J calls follow TCRdb's processing rather than the paper's. For this sample the table gives 700,000 or so distinct CDR3 sequences, of which over 8.5% were detected only once. The ten top clones hold about 0.98% of the sample.

These data were likewise used in another study, on yellow fever vaccine responses in identical twins. The second investigation adds: The authors reported that the T cell response to vaccination in identical twins appeared partly convergent and partly personalized. In identical twins, the study followed T cell clones that responded to the vaccine with precision.

Recombination linked TRBV6-2 or TRBV6-3 to TRBJ2-5, with 7 middle bases fitting TRBD2. This clonotype was sampled from a woman between 18 and 29 years old in good health. Sequenced: PBMCs. The nucleotides are TGTGCCAGCAGTAACCCGCGGGGGCAAGAGACCCAGTACTTC. The encoded protein is CASSNPRGQETQYF.